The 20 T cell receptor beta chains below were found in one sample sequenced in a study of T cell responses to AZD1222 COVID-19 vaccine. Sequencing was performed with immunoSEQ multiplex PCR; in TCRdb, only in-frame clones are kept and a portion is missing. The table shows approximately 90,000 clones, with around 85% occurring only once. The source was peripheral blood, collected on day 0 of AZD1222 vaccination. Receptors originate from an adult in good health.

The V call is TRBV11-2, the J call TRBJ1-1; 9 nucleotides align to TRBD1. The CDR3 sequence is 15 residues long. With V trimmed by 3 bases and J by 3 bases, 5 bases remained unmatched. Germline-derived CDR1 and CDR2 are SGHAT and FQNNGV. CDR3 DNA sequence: TGTGCCAGCAGCTTTACAGGGGGCGGTCACACTGAAGCTTTCTTT. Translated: CASSFTGGGHTEAFF.

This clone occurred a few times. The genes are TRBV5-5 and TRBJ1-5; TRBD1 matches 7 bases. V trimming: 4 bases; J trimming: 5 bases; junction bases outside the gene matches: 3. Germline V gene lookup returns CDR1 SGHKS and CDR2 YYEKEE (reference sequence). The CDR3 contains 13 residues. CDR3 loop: CASSGTGDQPQHF. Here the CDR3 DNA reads TGTGCCAGCAGCGGAACAGGGGATCAGCCCCAGCATTTT.

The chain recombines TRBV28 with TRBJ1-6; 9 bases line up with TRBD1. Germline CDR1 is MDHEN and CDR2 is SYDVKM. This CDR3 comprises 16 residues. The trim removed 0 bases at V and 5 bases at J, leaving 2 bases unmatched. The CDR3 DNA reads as TGTGCCAGCAGTTTATGGGGACAGGGTAATAATTCACCCCTCCACTTT. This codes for CASSLWGQGNNSPLHF. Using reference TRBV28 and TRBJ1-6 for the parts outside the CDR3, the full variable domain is DVKVTQSSRYLVKRTGEKVFLECVQDMDHENMFWYRQDPGLGLRLIYFSYDVKMKEKGDIPEGYSVSREKKERFSLILESASTNQTSMYLCASSLWGQGNNSPLHFGNGTRLTVT.

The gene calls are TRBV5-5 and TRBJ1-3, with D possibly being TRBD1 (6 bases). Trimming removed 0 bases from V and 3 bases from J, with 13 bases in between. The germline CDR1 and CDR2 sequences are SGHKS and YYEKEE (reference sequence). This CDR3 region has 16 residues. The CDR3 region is CASSLGDTTLGNTIYF. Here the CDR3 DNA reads TGTGCCAGCAGCTTGGGGGACACGACTCTTGGAAACACCATATATTTT.

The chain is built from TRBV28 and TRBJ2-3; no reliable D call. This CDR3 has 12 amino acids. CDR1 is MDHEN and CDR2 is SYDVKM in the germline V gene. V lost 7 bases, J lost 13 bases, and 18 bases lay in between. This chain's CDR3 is CASKPRAALEYF. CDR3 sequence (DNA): TGTGCCAGCAAACCTAGGGCAGCACTGGAGTATTTT.

This CDR3 reads CASSPGQANTEAFF. CDR3 DNA: TGTGCCAGCTCACCGGGGCAGGCGAACACTGAAGCTTTCTTT. This rearrangement joins TRBV18 to TRBJ1-1, with D possibly matching TRBD1 (5 bases). In germline, CDR1 is KGHSH, CDR2 LQKENI. V was cut by 3 bases and J by 1 base, with 9 bases left in between. The CDR3 is made up of 14 amino acids.

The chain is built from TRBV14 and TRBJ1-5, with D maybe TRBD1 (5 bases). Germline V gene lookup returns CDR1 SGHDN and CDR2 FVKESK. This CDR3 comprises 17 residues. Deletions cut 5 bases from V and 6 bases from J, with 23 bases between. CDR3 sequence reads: CASSWNTGLPRGQPQHF. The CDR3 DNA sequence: TGTGCCAGCAGCTGGAACACGGGACTCCCCCGGGGTCAGCCCCAGCATTTT.

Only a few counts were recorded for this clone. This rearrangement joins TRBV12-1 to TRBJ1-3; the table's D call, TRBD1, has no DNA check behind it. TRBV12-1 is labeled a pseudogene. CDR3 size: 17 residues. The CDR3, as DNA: TGTGCCAGCAGCCTCCGGACAGGGAAAGGCTCTGGAAACACCATATATTTT. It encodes CASSLRTGKGSGNTIYF.

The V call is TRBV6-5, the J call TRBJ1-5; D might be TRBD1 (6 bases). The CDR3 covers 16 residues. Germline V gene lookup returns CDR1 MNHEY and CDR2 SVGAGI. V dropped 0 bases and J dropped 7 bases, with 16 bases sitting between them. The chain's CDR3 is CASSYSRGFTGQPQHF. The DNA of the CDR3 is TGTGCCAGCAGTTACTCGAGGGGATTTACAGGGCAGCCCCAGCATTTT.

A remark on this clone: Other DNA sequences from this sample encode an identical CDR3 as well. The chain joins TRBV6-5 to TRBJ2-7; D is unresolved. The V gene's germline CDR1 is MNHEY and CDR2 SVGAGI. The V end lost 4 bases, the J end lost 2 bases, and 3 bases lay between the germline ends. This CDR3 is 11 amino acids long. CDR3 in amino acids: CASSSTYEQYF. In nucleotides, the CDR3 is TGTGCCAGCAGTTCGACCTACGAGCAGTACTTC.

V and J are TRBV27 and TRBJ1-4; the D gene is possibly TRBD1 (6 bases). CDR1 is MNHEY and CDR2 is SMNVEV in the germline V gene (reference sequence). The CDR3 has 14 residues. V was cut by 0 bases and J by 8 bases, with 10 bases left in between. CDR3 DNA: TGTGCCAGCAGTTTATCCAGGGGTGGGGAAAAACTGTTTTTT. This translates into CASSLSRGGEKLFF.

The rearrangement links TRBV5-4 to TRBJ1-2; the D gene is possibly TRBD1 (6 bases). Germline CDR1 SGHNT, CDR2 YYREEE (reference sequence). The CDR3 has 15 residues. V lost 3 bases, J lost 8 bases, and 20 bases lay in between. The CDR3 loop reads CASSSGGRTIIGYTF. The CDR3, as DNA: TGTGCCAGCAGCTCGGGGGGGCGGACTATAATAGGCTACACCTTC.

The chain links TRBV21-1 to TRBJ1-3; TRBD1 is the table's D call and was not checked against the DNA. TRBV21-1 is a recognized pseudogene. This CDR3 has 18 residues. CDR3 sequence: CASSKMGDRDSWGNTIYF. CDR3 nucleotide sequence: TGTGCCAGCAGCAAAATGGGGGACAGGGATTCGTGGGGAAACACCATATATTTT.

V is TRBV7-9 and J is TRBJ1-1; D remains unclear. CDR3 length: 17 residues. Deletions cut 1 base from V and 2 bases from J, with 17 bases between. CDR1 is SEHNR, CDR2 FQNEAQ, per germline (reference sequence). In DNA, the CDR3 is TGTGCCAGCAGCTTAGAGGTTTTGGGCAGCTTAAACACTGAAGCTTTCTTT. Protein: CASSLEVLGSLNTEAFF. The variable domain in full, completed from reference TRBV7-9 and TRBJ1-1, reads DTGVSQNPRHKITKRGQNVTFRCDPISEHNRLYWYRQTLGQGPEFLTYFQNEAQLEKSRLLSDRFSAERPKGSFSTLEIQRTEQGDSAMYLCASSLEVLGSLNTEAFFGQGTRLTVV.

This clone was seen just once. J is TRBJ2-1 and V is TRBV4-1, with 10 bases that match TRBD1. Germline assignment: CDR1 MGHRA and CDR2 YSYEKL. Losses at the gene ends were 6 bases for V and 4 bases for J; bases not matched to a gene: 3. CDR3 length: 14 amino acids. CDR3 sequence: CASRGTGEYNEQFF. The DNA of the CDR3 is TGCGCCAGCAGGGGGACAGGGGAATACAATGAGCAGTTCTTC.

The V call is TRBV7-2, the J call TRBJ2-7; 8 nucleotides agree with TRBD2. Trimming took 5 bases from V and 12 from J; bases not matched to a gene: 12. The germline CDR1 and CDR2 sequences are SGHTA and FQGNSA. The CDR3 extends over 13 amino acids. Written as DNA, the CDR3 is TGTGCCAGCAGCCCCGGGACTAGGTTGGTGGGGTACTTC. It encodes CASSPGTRLVGYF.

The CDR3 reads CASRDARTSDYNEQFF. Here the CDR3 DNA reads TGTGCCAGCAGAGATGCCCGGACTAGCGACTACAATGAGCAGTTCTTC. This chain uses TRBV3-1 (or the pseudogene TRBV3-2) with TRBJ2-1; 9 nucleotides align to TRBD2. Trimming at V came to 6 bases and at J to 3 bases, leaving 9 bases not matched to a gene. Germline V gives CDR1 LGHDT, CDR2 YNNKEL (reference sequence). The CDR3 extends over 16 amino acids.

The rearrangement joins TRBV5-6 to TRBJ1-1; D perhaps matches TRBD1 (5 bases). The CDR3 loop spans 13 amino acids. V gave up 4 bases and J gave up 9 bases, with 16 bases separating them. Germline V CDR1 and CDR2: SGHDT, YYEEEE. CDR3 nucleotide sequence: TGTGCCAGCAGCGTGGCGGGACTCGGGCAAGCTTTCTTT. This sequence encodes CASSVAGLGQAFF.

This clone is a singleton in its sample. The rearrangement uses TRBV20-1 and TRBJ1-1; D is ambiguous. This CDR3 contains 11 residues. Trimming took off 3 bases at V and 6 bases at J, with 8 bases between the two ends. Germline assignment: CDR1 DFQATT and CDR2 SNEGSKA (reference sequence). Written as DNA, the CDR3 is TGCAGTGCTAGTAGGGCCCCTGAAGCTTTCTTT. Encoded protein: CSASRAPEAFF.

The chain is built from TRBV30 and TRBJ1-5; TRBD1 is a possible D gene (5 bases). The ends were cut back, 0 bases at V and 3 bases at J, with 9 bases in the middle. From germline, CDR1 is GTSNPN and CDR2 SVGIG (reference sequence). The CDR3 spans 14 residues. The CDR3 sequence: CAWSVKGPNQPQHF. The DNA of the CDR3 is TGTGCCTGGAGTGTGAAGGGACCCAATCAGCCCCAGCATTTT.